This T cell receptor (beta chain) was sequenced in a study of neoadjuvant anti-PD-1 for oral cavity cancer. Study-level background: Non-progressing patients received a fourth nivolumab dose near day 43, then surgery on days 50-56. Points from the study as a whole: Pretreatment Treg/Th17 ratio correlated inversely with post-treatment tumor clonality. Only a few patients per response group were TCR-analyzed; validation needed.

Blood libraries mostly used about 0.5 ug genomic DNA, six replicates each. Profiling relied on immunoSEQ multiplex PCR, and the TCRdb table lists in-frame clones only, not all of them. Here the sample spans more than 11,000 clones, 76% being singletons. Concerning this clone: What it recognizes is unknown.

The time point here: after neoadjuvant nivolumab, at surgical resection. The CDR3 contains 18 residues. The chain uses TRBV1 and TRBJ2-6; the listed D gene, TRBD2, was not tested against the DNA. TRBV1 corresponds to a pseudogene. The sequenced sample was PBMCs, obtained after nivolumab (anti-PD-1) treatment. This TCR came from a person between 40 and 85 years old with oral cavity squamous cell carcinoma. CDR3 bases: TGCACCAGCAGGATACAATGTTCGTGCACAAAGCGGGCCGACGTCCTGACTTTC. Its translation: CTSRIQCSCTKRADVLTF.